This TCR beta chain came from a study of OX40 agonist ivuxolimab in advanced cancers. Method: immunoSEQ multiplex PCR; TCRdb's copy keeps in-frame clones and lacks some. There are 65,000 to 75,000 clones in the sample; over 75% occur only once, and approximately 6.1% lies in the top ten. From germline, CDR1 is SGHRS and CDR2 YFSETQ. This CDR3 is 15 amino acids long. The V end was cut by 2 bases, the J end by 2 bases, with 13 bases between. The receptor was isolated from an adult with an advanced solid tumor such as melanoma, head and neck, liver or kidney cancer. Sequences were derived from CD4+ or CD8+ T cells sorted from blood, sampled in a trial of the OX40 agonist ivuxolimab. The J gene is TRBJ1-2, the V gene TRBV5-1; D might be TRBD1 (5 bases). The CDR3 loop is CASSLALGGNYGYTF. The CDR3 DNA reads TGCGCCAGCAGCTTAGCCCTTGGGGGGAACTATGGCTACACCTTC.